The 10 T cell receptor beta chains reported below all come from one sample, sequenced in a study of tumor-infiltrating lymphocytes in primary liver carcinoma. A primer matching the constant region was used to make TCR beta cDNA from around 550 ng of total RNA. Nested multiplex PCR, run for three rounds with slightly modified ARM-PCR, yielded TCR beta libraries. The first two PCR rounds, approximately 10 cycles each, used TRBV1-TRBV30 forward primers and a C-beta reverse primer. MiXCR, run by TCRdb on the multiplex PCR reads, gives a single entry per CDR3 protein. Of around 21,000 distinct CDR3 sequences listed, approximately 70% were seen once; the top ten hold over 35%. Taking 20-30 mg of unsorted bulk tissue, the authors co-extracted RNA and DNA. What was sequenced was liver tumor tissue from sampling region 1. Subset specified: tumor region T1, superior pole. The receptors were gathered from a man aged 35 to 55 with primary liver carcinoma and hepatitis B virus infection.

A word on this clonotype: Relative to the germline gene, one junction end is altered; a read error may explain this. This sequence joins TRBV11-2 and TRBJ2-5; 7 positions agree with TRBD1. The CDR3 totals 16 residues. Germline V gene data show CDR1 as SGHAT and CDR2 as FQNNGV. CDR3 loop: CASSLTAGGSGKTQYF. The CDR3, as DNA: TGTGCCAGCAGCTTAACAGCAGGGGGTTCGGGGAAGACCCAGTATTTC.

With regard to this clonotype: The CDR3 end shows no conserved phenylalanine or tryptophan, and so a read error is likely. CDR3 sequence reads: CASSPLSNNNNEQFL. As DNA, the CDR3 is TGCGCCAGCAGTCCGCTCAGTAACAACAACAATGAGCAGTTCCTC. V is TRBV4-1 and J is TRBJ2-1; D is unclear. Trimming took off 6 bases at V and 5 bases at J, with 17 bases between the two ends. The CDR3 is 15 residues long. In germline, CDR1 is MGHRA, CDR2 YSYEKL.

The chain has TRBV4-1 and TRBJ2-1, with D unresolved. The CDR3 length is 15 residues. Trimming shortened V by 10 bases and J by 5 bases, and 21 bases separated the two germline ends. Germline values: CDR1 MGHRA, CDR2 YSYEKL. The CDR3: CANSPLGNNNNEQFF. The CDR3 nucleotides read TGCGCCAACAGTCCACTCGGTAACAACAACAATGAGCAGTTCTTC.

This clonotype occurred once. The junction departs from the called germline gene at one end, perhaps through a read error. The rearrangement joins TRBV11-2 to TRBJ2-5; the D is unclear. Germline CDR1 SGHAT, CDR2 FQNNGV. The CDR3 runs to 18 residues. The CDR3 nucleotides are TGTGCCAGCAGCTTAGCGAGGCTAGTCATGGGAAAAAAAGAGACCCAATACTTC. Its protein product is CASSLARLVMGKKETQYF.

A note on this clonotype: Germline and junction disagree at one end, which may indicate a read error. The gene calls are TRBV11-2 and TRBJ2-5; D may be TRBD1 or TRBD2 (5 bases each). The germline gives CDR1 SGHAT, CDR2 FQNNGV. The CDR3 length is 16 residues. CDR3 DNA: TGTACCAGTAGCCTAACAGCAGGGAGCTCGGGGGAGACCCAGTACTTC. Translating gives CTSSLTAGSSGETQYF.

The chain is built from TRBV7-9 and TRBJ2-1, with TRBD2 as a possible D gene (5 bases). Trimming removed 7 bases at V and 14 bases at J, with 27 bases between. The CDR3 has 15 residues. Per the germline V gene, CDR1 is SEHNR and CDR2 is FQNEAQ (reference sequence). The CDR3 nucleotides read TGTGCCAGCATTCTTGGAGGCAGAGACTACGGGTCGGAGTTCTTC. This codes for CASILGGRDYGSEFF.

This sequence joins TRBV6-2 or TRBV6-3 and TRBJ2-1, with 9 bases matching TRBD2. Germline loops: CDR1 MNHEY, CDR2 SVGEGT. The CDR3 extends over 17 amino acids. After removal of 7 bases from V and 7 bases from J, the junction contained 17 bases not matched to a gene. CDR3 sequence reads: CASMGVREGLRRNEQFF. In DNA, the CDR3 is TGTGCCAGCATGGGTGTGCGGGAGGGCCTAAGGAGAAATGAGCAGTTCTTC.

The V call is TRBV7-9, the J call TRBJ1-2, with D perhaps TRBD1 (6 bases). Germline values: CDR1 SEHNR, CDR2 FQNEAQ (reference sequence). The germline V and J ends were trimmed by 6 bases and 6 bases, with 23 bases remaining between them. The CDR3 totals 16 residues. The CDR3 nucleotides are TGTGCCAGCAGTCCCGAAGACAGGCTGTCCCAGCATGGCTACACCTTC. Amino acid sequence: CASSPEDRLSQHGYTF.

Worth noting for this clonotype: Since the CDR3 does not end with the conserved phenylalanine or tryptophan, this likely comes from a read error. The rearrangement uses TRBV5-6 and TRBJ2-5, with TRBD1 matching 7 bases. The CDR3 has 17 residues. Per the germline V gene, CDR1 is SGHDT and CDR2 is YYEEEE. CDR3 sequence (DNA): TGTGCCAGCAGCGGCCCGACCGGGACAGTGACCCAAGAGACTCAGTACATC. This codes for CASSGPTGTVTQETQYI.

About this clonotype itself: At one end, the junction sequence differs from germline, possibly due to a read error. The chain employs TRBV10-3 and TRBJ2-4; D possibly matches TRBD1 or TRBD2 (5 bases each). Germline V gene sequence: CDR1 ENHRY, CDR2 SYGVKD. The CDR3 sequence is 14 residues long. This chain's CDR3 is CVISDWDEKNIQYF. DNA for the CDR3: TGTGTCATCAGTGACTGGGACGAGAAAAACATTCAGTACTTC.